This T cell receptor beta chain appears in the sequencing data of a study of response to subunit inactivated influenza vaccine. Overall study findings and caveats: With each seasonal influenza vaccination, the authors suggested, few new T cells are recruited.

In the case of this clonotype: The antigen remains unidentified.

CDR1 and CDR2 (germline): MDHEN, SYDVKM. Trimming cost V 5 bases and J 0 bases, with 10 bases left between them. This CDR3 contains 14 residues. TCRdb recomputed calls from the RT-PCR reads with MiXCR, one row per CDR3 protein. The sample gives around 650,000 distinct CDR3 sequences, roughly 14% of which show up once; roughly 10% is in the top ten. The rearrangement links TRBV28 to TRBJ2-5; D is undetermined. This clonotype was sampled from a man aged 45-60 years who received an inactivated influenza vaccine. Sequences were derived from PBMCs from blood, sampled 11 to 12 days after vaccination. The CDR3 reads CASSEYQDQETQYF. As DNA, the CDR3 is TGTGCCAGCAGTGAGTATCAGGACCAAGAGACCCAGTACTTC.